One sample yielded the 24 T cell receptor beta chains listed below, sequenced in a study of Graves' ophthalmopathy and Graves' hyperthyroidism. TCR beta CDR3 regions were amplified from RNA transcripts. The first round was an RT-PCR with HTBI primers, and the second round was a multiplex PCR. TCRdb re-derived calls from the multiplex PCR reads in MiXCR, one entry per CDR3 protein. The sample carries 200,000 to 250,000 distinct CDR3 sequences, about a fifth recorded once. The sample taken for sequencing was peripheral blood. All receptors come from a woman aged 45-65 years with Graves' ophthalmopathy.

This clonotype showed up many times. The chain is built from TRBV14 and TRBJ1-2, with D hard to call. Germline V gene lookup returns CDR1 SGHDN and CDR2 FVKESK. Trimming removed 1 base at V and 13 bases at J, with 16 bases between. The CDR3 is made up of 13 amino acids. This chain's CDR3 is CASSQVRRDLFTF. The CDR3 DNA reads TGTGCCAGCAGCCAAGTTCGGCGGGATTTGTTCACCTTC.

The CDR3 nucleotides are TGTGCCAGCAGTTACGGGGGCCCGAACACTGAAGCTTTCTTT. It translates to CASSYGGPNTEAFF. This rearrangement joins TRBV6-5 to TRBJ1-1; D perhaps matches TRBD1 (6 bases). CDR3 length equals 14 residues. V was shortened by 2 bases and J by 1 base, with 8 bases between the two germline ends. Germline V gene lookup returns CDR1 MNHEY and CDR2 SVGAGI.

The rearrangement links TRBV29-1 to TRBJ1-5; D is unresolved. Germline CDR1 SQVTM, CDR2 ANQGSEA. V dropped 4 bases and J dropped 0 bases, with 4 bases sitting between them. The CDR3 extends over 12 amino acids. The CDR3 spells CSVGGSNQPQHF. For the CDR3, the DNA is TGCAGCGTTGGGGGTAGCAATCAGCCCCAGCATTTT.

This clonotype has a count of ten or more. The chain uses TRBV6-1 and TRBJ2-7, with 9 nucleotides matching TRBD2. The CDR3 loop spans 13 amino acids. From germline, CDR1 is MNHNS and CDR2 SASEGT. V lost 8 bases to trimming and J lost 6 bases; unmatched junction nucleotides: 8. The CDR3 DNA reads as TGTGCCAGCCTGAAGCGGGAGGTTCTCGAGCAGTACTTC. Its protein is CASLKREVLEQYF.

This clonotype was picked up many times. The gene calls are TRBV20-1 and TRBJ1-2, with D unresolved. The germline V gene encodes CDR1 DFQATT and CDR2 SNEGSKA (reference sequence). V lost 6 bases and J 6 bases, leaving 14 bases between the germline ends. CDR3 length equals 12 residues. CDR3 DNA sequence: TGCAGTGCGGGTAGTGAGGGCGATGGCTACACCTTC. Translation gives CSAGSEGDGYTF.

The sample holds many counts of this clonotype. The chain is built from TRBV20-1 and TRBJ2-5; D uncertain. Germline CDR1 reads DFQATT; CDR2 reads SNEGSKA (reference sequence). Between the trimmed V and J ends, which lost 3 bases and 0 bases, there was a span of 11 bases. The CDR3 contains 14 residues. The CDR3 sequence is CSARVLGYQETQYF. In DNA, the CDR3 is TGCAGTGCTAGGGTTCTAGGATACCAAGAGACCCAGTACTTC.

The V gene is TRBV30, the J gene TRBJ1-1; D is possibly TRBD1 (5 bases). The CDR3 has 14 residues. V was trimmed by 4 bases and J by 4 bases, leaving 16 bases between them. CDR1 is GTSNPN and CDR2 is SVGIG in the germline V gene (reference sequence). CDR3 loop: CAWNGQTEGTEAFF. In nucleotides, the CDR3 is TGTGCCTGGAACGGACAAACGGAGGGCACTGAAGCTTTCTTT. Full variable domain (outside the CDR3, taken from reference TRBV30 and TRBJ1-1): SQTIHQWPATLVQPVGSPLSLECTVEGTSNPNLYWYRQAAGRGLQLLFYSVGIGQISSEVPQNLSASRPQDRQFILSSKKLLLSDSGFYLCAWNGQTEGTEAFFGQGTRLTVV.

This chain uses TRBV7-9 with TRBJ1-2, with D possibly being TRBD1 (5 bases). V lost 4 bases and J 4 bases, leaving 13 bases between the germline ends. CDR1 and CDR2 from the germline V gene are SEHNR and FQNEAQ (reference sequence). The CDR3 is 14 amino acids. The CDR3 sequence is CASSSLGLRYGYTF. CDR3 nucleotide sequence: TGTGCCAGCAGCTCCCTGGGACTGCGCTATGGCTACACCTTC. The full variable domain, rest sourced from reference TRBV7-9 and TRBJ1-2, is DTGVSQNPRHKITKRGQNVTFRCDPISEHNRLYWYRQTLGQGPEFLTYFQNEAQLEKSRLLSDRFSAERPKGSFSTLEIQRTEQGDSAMYLCASSSLGLRYGYTFGSGTRLTVV.

In its sample, this clonotype was seen many times. This chain's CDR3 is CASRPDPRNTEAFF. The CDR3 nucleotides are TGTGCCAGCAGACCCGACCCTAGGAACACTGAAGCTTTCTTT. The chain recombines TRBV6-5 with TRBJ1-1, with D unresolved. This CDR3 is 14 amino acids long. Trimming left V 6 bases short and J 1 base short, with 12 bases between. CDR1 and CDR2 (germline): MNHEY, SVGAGI.

This clonotype has at least ten counts. The chain recombines TRBV12-3 or TRBV12-4 with TRBJ1-2, with D possibly TRBD1 on 5 matching bases. The CDR3 has 14 residues. V lost 5 bases, J lost 2 bases, and 12 bases lay in between. The CDR3 nucleotides are TGTGCCAGCAGTGCGGGACGGCTGAACTATGGCTACACCTTC. This codes for CASSAGRLNYGYTF.

This clonotype was seen at least ten times. The CDR3 sequence is CASSLWDRDYGYTF. The CDR3 region has the DNA TGTGCCAGCAGCCTATGGGACAGAGACTATGGCTACACCTTC. The chain is built from TRBV9 and TRBJ1-2; 7 positions match TRBD1. J lost 3 bases, V lost 4 bases, and 6 bases had no gene match. CDR1 is SGDLS, CDR2 YYNGEE, per germline. This CDR3 region has 14 residues. The complete variable domain, with remaining parts taken from reference TRBV9 and TRBJ1-2, reads DSGVTQTPKHLITATGQRVTLRCSPRSGDLSVYWYQQSLDQGLQFLIQYYNGEERAKGNILERFSAQQFPDLHSELNLSSLELGDSALYFCASSLWDRDYGYTFGSGTRLTVV.

This clonotype was found many times. This chain joins TRBV12-3 or TRBV12-4 and TRBJ1-1; D gene ambiguous. The CDR3 has 13 residues. Trimming took off 1 base at V and 4 bases at J, with 7 bases between the two ends. The CDR3 is CASSLGPGTEAFF. CDR3 in DNA: TGTGCCAGCAGTTTAGGCCCGGGCACTGAAGCTTTCTTT.

This clonotype was observed once. The genes are TRBV7-2 and TRBJ2-5, with 9 bases lining up with TRBD2. The V segment lost 1 base and the J segment 5 bases; nucleotides outside the gene matches: 8. CDR1 and CDR2 from the germline V gene are SGHTA and FQGNSA. This CDR3 is built from 16 residues. The CDR3 DNA reads as TGTGCCAGCAGCTTAGGAGCGGGGGGTCTTACGGAGACCCAGTACTTC. This encodes CASSLGAGGLTETQYF.

The V and J genes are TRBV28 and TRBJ1-5; tentatively, D is TRBD1 (5 bases). CDR3 length equals 18 residues. V was cut by 6 bases and J by 0 bases, with 21 bases left in between. Looked up from germline, CDR1 is MDHEN and CDR2 is SYDVKM. The CDR3 region has the DNA TGTGCCAGCAGCCCTCCGGGACGTGGGGGGTATAGCAATCAGCCCCAGCATTTT. Translating gives CASSPPGRGGYSNQPQHF.

This clonotype was seen many times. This sequence joins TRBV12-3 or TRBV12-4 and TRBJ1-2, with D unclear. V lost 7 bases, J lost 0 bases, and 15 bases lay in between. The CDR3 is made up of 15 amino acids. For the CDR3, the DNA is TGTGCCAGCACCCGACGAGGTACTCCTAACTATGGCTACACCTTC. Translation gives CASTRRGTPNYGYTF.

This clonotype was counted ten times or more. The chain is built from TRBV4-2 and TRBJ2-5; D is uncertain. From germline, CDR1 is LGHNA and CDR2 YNFKEQ. V lost 3 bases and J 5 bases, leaving 16 bases between the germline ends. The CDR3 loop spans 15 amino acids. CDR3 nucleotides: TGTGCCAGCAGCCAGGGATTGGGCGGCAGGGAGACCCAGTACTTC. Translated, it gives CASSQGLGGRETQYF.

The chain recombines TRBV7-8 with TRBJ1-1; no definite D call. The germline gives CDR1 SGHVS, CDR2 FQNEAQ. Between the trimmed V and J ends, which lost 0 bases and 4 bases, there was a span of 12 bases. There are 15 residues in the CDR3. The CDR3 is CASSLAGSLGTEAFF. Written as DNA, the CDR3 is TGTGCCAGCAGCTTAGCAGGAAGCTTGGGCACTGAAGCTTTCTTT.

In the case of this clonotype: Just one base apart from a much larger clone, this may be a read error. This likely comes from a read error, as the CDR3 has no conserved phenylalanine or tryptophan at its end. The chain couples TRBV2 to TRBJ1-1; D is unresolved. V was clipped by 8 bases and J by 5 bases, with 18 bases between them. Germline values: CDR1 SNHLY, CDR2 FYNNEI. There are 14 residues in the CDR3. The CDR3 spells CASRLHTGGTEAFS. DNA of the CDR3: TGTGCCAGCCGCCTGCACACGGGAGGAACTGAAGCTTTCTCT.

J is TRBJ1-5 and V is TRBV11-2; D remains unclear. Trimming took 5 bases from V and 1 from J, leaving 15 bases between them. CDR3 length equals 16 residues. From germline, CDR1 is SGHAT and CDR2 FQNNGV. The CDR3 here is CASSVKESPSNQPQHF. Here the CDR3 DNA reads TGTGCCAGCAGCGTCAAGGAAAGTCCGAGCAATCAGCCCCAGCATTTT. The whole variable domain, remainder taken from reference TRBV11-2 and TRBJ1-5, is EAGVAQSPRYKIIEKRQSVAFWCNPISGHATLYWYQQILGQGPKLLIQFQNNGVVDDSQLPKDRFSAERLKGVDSTLKIQPAKLEDSAVYLCASSVKESPSNQPQHFGDGTRLSIL.

This clonotype occurred many times. The chain recombines TRBV3-1 with TRBJ1-2; D ambiguous. Germline CDR1 and CDR2: LGHDT and YNNKEL (reference sequence). Trimming removed 0 bases from V and 12 bases from J, with 14 bases in between. The CDR3 sequence is 13 residues long. CDR3 sequence: CASSQDGRSSDTF. Here the CDR3 DNA reads TGTGCCAGCAGCCAAGATGGACGGAGTAGTGACACCTTC.

The CDR3 DNA sequence: TGTGCCAGTAGCCGAACAGGGGGCGGTATCGGCACTGAAGCTTTCTTT. This sequence encodes CASSRTGGGIGTEAFF. V is TRBV19 and J is TRBJ1-1, with 9 bases aligning to TRBD1. CDR1 and CDR2 (germline): LNHDA, SQIVND (reference sequence). The ends lost 6 bases at V and 4 bases at J; junction bases unmatched: 12. The CDR3 spans 16 residues.

The chain recombines TRBV29-1 with TRBJ2-3, with 12 bases that match TRBD2. The CDR3 spans 14 residues. J lost 5 bases, V lost 4 bases, and 4 bases had no gene match. Germline values: CDR1 SQVTM, CDR2 ANQGSEA. The CDR3: CSVVGGLAGDTQYF. As DNA, the CDR3 is TGCAGCGTTGTCGGGGGACTAGCGGGAGATACGCAGTATTTT.

This clonotype appeared many times. This sequence joins TRBV29-1 and TRBJ1-1; tentative D call: TRBD1 (6 bases). Per germline, CDR1 SQVTM and CDR2 ANQGSEA. This CDR3 comprises 12 residues. V was pared by 7 bases and J by 3 bases, with 12 bases between. CDR3 amino acids: CSASGVYTEAFF. The CDR3 DNA sequence: TGCAGCGCATCAGGGGTGTACACTGAAGCTTTCTTT.

The chain carries TRBV28 and TRBJ1-1, with 7 bases lining up with TRBD1. Germline V gene sequence: CDR1 MDHEN, CDR2 SYDVKM. The CDR3 sequence is 12 residues long. The V and J ends lost 6 bases and 10 bases, in that order; junction bases with no gene match: 8. DNA for the CDR3: TGTGCCAGCAGGACAGGGACGCCGAGAGCTTTCTTT. Translation: CASRTGTPRAFF.